These T cell receptor beta chains were read from a single sample in a study of beta chain features in type 1 diabetes. The assay was immunoSEQ multiplex PCR, and TCRdb's table has in-frame clones only and misses some. The sample consists of 860,000 or so clones, 15% to 20% of them appearing once. Material for sequencing was naive CD4+ T cells from blood. The source is a young woman in good health. The CDR3 runs from the conserved cysteine through the conserved F or W. A D gene is named only where the DNA matches it firmly. For some rows the clone size is stated as once, few or many, or as a class when expanded; others skip it.

TRBD2,TRBJ2-2,18,TRBV9,NA,CASSTSGSPSRFAGELFF,TGTGCCAGCAGTACGAGCGGGAGTCCTTCCCGGTTCGCCGGGGAGCTGTTTTTT
TRBD1,TRBJ1-2,14,TRBV6-5,few,CASSYSGQGHGYTF,TGTGCCAGCAGTTACTCGGGACAGGGGCATGGCTACACCTTC
NA,TRBJ2-5,14,TRBV7-2,NA,CASSFQGRGETQYF,TGTGCCAGCAGCTTCCAGGGGAGGGGAGAGACCCAGTACTTC
TRBD2,TRBJ2-2,18,TRBV4-3,NA,CASSQDLELAGGLRALFF,TGCGCCAGCAGCCAAGATCTCGAGCTAGCGGGAGGCTTACGGGCCCTGTTTTTT
TRBD2,TRBJ2-1,17,TRBV9,NA,CASSVATTSGTLNEQFF,TGTGCCAGCAGCGTAGCGACTACTAGCGGGACGCTTAATGAGCAGTTCTTC
TRBD1,TRBJ1-4,17,TRBV7-8,NA,CASSLFDRGQAGEKLFF,TGTGCCAGCAGCTTGTTCGACAGGGGACAGGCCGGTGAAAAACTGTTTTTT
NA,TRBJ2-7,14,TRBV2,NA,CASSSLESSYEQYF,TGTGCCAGCAGCTCCCTCGAGAGCTCCTACGAGCAGTACTTC
NA,TRBJ2-7,12,TRBV18,NA,CATSPRLNEQYF,TGTGCCACGTCCCCAAGGCTCAACGAGCAGTACTTC
TRBD1,TRBJ2-2,18,TRBV7-2,few,CASSSGSRDRGFSGELFF,TGTGCCAGCAGCTCAGGGAGTAGGGACAGGGGGTTCTCCGGGGAGCTGTTTTTT
NA,TRBJ2-5,15,TRBV5-1,few,CASSLGGTQQETQYF,TGCGCCAGCAGCTTGGGTGGGACGCAACAAGAGACCCAGTACTTC
TRBD1,TRBJ1-1,13,TRBV29-1,NA,CSVLTGGWTEAFF,TGCAGCGTTCTGACAGGGGGCTGGACTGAAGCTTTCTTT
NA,TRBJ2-3,16,TRBV11-2,few,CASSRTSGTTTDTQYF,TGTGCCAGCAGCCGAACCTCCGGGACCACCACAGATACGCAGTATTTT
NA,TRBJ2-2,13,TRBV6-5,NA,CASSWAGTGELFF,TGTGCCAGCAGTTGGGCGGGCACCGGGGAGCTGTTTTTT